This record concerns one T cell receptor beta chain sequence. Its antigen is unidentified. This sample was taken from a study of cytomegalovirus exposure and HLA in healthy donors. Broader study findings: The study reported that TCR beta sequences accurately predicted HLA-A and HLA-B alleles in most subjects. One later analysis reportedly identified an Asian-associated ancestry cluster that showed fewer N-insertions than the roughly 700-donor mean.

The CDR3 is 16 residues long. Germline V lookup: CDR1 SGHRS, CDR2 YFSETQ. Trimming removed 4 bases from V and 3 bases from J; junction bases left unmatched: 12. It was with 60 Vbeta and 13 Jbeta primers that the PCR ran. Method: immunoSEQ multiplex PCR; TCRdb's copy keeps in-frame clones and lacks some. This sample has 65,000 to 85,000 clones, with about four fifths found just once. The clonotype originates from a woman aged 50 to 60 in good health and CMV-seronegative. Sequenced input: PBMCs. The chain employs TRBV5-1 and TRBJ2-7, with 8 bases aligning to TRBD2. CDR3 sequence (DNA): TGCGCCAGCAGCCCGGGGGAACTAGCGGCCGGCTACGAGCAGTACGTC. Translated: CASSPGELAAGYEQYV.